A single sample gave rise to the 5 T cell receptor beta chains below, sequenced in a study of T-cell reconstitution after alpha-beta-depleted transplantation in children. As it was prepared, the TCRbeta library received unique molecular identifiers. Using its own MiXCR run on the PCR reads, TCRdb lists one record per CDR3 protein. Of 250,000 to 400,000 distinct CDR3 sequences listed, roughly 21% are singletons. The material sequenced was PBMCs, mostly from graft donor cells, taken 180 days after TCRalphabeta/CD19-depleted stem cell transplant. The receptors were gathered from a male patient aged 10 to 17 who had a stem cell transplant for acute lymphoblastic leukemia, so the T cells may come from the graft donor.

The chain is built from TRBV5-1 and TRBJ2-7; 7 bases are shared with TRBD1. The CDR3 is made up of 15 amino acids. The ends lost 3 bases at V and 0 bases at J; junction bases unmatched: 6. The germline V gene encodes CDR1 SGHRS and CDR2 YFSETQ. CDR3 in amino acids: CASSYRGPSSYEQYF. DNA of the CDR3: TGCGCCAGCAGCTACAGGGGACCAAGCTCCTACGAGCAGTACTTC.

The V gene is TRBV11-2, the J gene TRBJ2-4; 10 bases are a match to TRBD2. Per the germline V gene, CDR1 is SGHAT and CDR2 is FQNNGV. With V trimmed by 7 bases and J by 0 bases, 18 bases remained unmatched. This CDR3 is built from 20 residues. The CDR3 loop reads CASTLGRTSGVSLAKNIQYF. The CDR3 nucleotides read TGTGCCAGCACTTTAGGCCGGACTAGCGGCGTCTCTCTAGCCAAAAACATTCAGTACTTC.

This clonotype was detected only a few times. The chain is built from TRBV10-3 and TRBJ2-7; perhaps TRBD2 as D (5 bases). There are 13 residues in the CDR3. The V end lost 6 bases, the J end lost 3 bases, and 12 bases lay between the germline ends. Germline V gene lookup returns CDR1 ENHRY and CDR2 SYGVKD. The CDR3, as DNA: TGTGCCATCAGATCCGGGAACGACTACGAGCAGTACTTC. It is translated as CAIRSGNDYEQYF.

V is TRBV4-2 and J is TRBJ1-2; no definite D call. Trimming took off 0 bases at V and 2 bases at J, with 10 bases between the two ends. Germline V gives CDR1 LGHNA, CDR2 YNFKEQ. There are 15 residues in the CDR3. The CDR3 protein is CASSQEWWGNYGYTF. DNA for the CDR3: TGTGCCAGCAGCCAAGAGTGGTGGGGAAACTATGGCTACACCTTC.

This chain connects TRBV27 to TRBJ2-7, with D perhaps TRBD2 (6 bases). This CDR3 spans 13 amino acids. Between the trimmed V and J ends, which lost 6 bases and 5 bases, there was a span of 14 bases. Germline assignment: CDR1 MNHEY and CDR2 SMNVEV (reference sequence). CDR3 region: CASSLRGFDEQYF. In DNA form, the CDR3 reads TGTGCCAGCAGCCTCCGGGGGTTCGACGAGCAGTACTTC.